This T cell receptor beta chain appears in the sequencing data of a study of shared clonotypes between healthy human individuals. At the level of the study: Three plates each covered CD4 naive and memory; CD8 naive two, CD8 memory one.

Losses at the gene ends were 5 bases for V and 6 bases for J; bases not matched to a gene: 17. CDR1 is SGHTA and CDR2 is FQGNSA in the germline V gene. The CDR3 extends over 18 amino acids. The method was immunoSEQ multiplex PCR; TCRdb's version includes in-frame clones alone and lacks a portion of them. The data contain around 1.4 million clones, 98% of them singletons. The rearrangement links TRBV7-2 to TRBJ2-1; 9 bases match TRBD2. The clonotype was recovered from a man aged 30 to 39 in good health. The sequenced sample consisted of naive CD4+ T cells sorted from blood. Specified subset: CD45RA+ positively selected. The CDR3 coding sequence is TGTGCCAGCAGCCAACCCACCCGCCGCGCGGGAGGGGGCAATGAGCAGTTCTTC. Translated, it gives CASSQPTRRAGGGNEQFF.